Below are 10 T cell receptor beta chains sequenced from a single sample in a study of T cells expressing NK-cell markers. Following a re-call of the 5' RACE reads, TCRdb has one entry per CDR3 protein and lacks DNA. The table for this sample gives fewer than 200,000 distinct CDR3 sequences. Material for sequencing was blood T cells: a sorted CD56 or NKG2C T cell subset, CD4+ or CD8+ T cells, or bulk PBMC T cells (not recorded which). These receptor sequences come from a woman aged 18 to 75 in good health.

The chain has TRBV10-2 and TRBJ2-5; TCRdb reports TRBD1, a call that lacks DNA to check it against. Germline CDR1 and CDR2: WSHSY and SAAADI. The CDR3 has 14 amino acids. CDR3 sequence reads: CASSPAGATETQYF.

V and J are TRBV7-6 and TRBJ1-1; with no DNA, the TCRdb D assignment of TRBD1 cannot be verified. The CDR3 extends over 18 amino acids. Germline V gene lookup returns CDR1 SGHVS and CDR2 FNYEAQ. The CDR3 here is CASSLAPTRTGRNTEAFF.

The chain carries TRBV18 and TRBJ2-1. The CDR3 sequence is 15 residues long. Germline lookup yields CDR1 KGHSH and CDR2 LQKENI. This chain's CDR3 is CASSPPAGAYNEQFF.

V and J are TRBV14 and TRBJ2-5; TCRdb gives TRBD1 as the D gene, but with no DNA this cannot be confirmed. The germline V gene has CDR1 SGHDN and CDR2 FVKESK. The CDR3 contains 15 residues. The CDR3 sequence is CASSQDRLGGYTQYF.

V is TRBV12-5 and J is TRBJ1-5; TCRdb's assignment of TRBD1 cannot be checked, as there is no DNA. Germline-derived CDR1 and CDR2 are LGHNT and FRNRAP. The CDR3 is 15 residues long. This CDR3 reads CASGSSGGHTQPQHF.

This sequence joins TRBV28 and TRBJ1-2; the TCRdb D gene call, TRBD1, has no DNA to confirm it. The CDR3 has 13 residues. The germline V gene encodes CDR1 MDHEN and CDR2 SYDVKM. Here the CDR3 reads CASIQGRDGGYTF.

The chain joins TRBV27 to TRBJ2-5; there is no DNA to check the TCRdb D call of TRBD2. The CDR3 extends over 15 amino acids. Germline V gene data show CDR1 as MNHEY and CDR2 as SMNVEV (reference sequence). The CDR3 loop reads CASSFAGSSQETQYF.

The V gene is TRBV4-2, the J gene TRBJ1-5; TCRdb reports TRBD1, a call that lacks DNA to check it against. There are 15 residues in the CDR3. The germline CDR1 and CDR2 sequences are LGHNA and YNFKEQ. CDR3 region: CASSQGTEQGQPQHF.

The chain combines TRBV24-1 with TRBJ2-1; TCRdb outputs TRBD1, but without DNA this stays unchecked. The germline gives CDR1 KGHDR, CDR2 SFDVKD. There are 17 residues in the CDR3. CDR3 residues: CATSDPGDRASYNEQFF.

The rearrangement uses TRBV7-8 and TRBJ2-1; with no DNA, the TCRdb D assignment of TRBD2 cannot be verified. Germline loops: CDR1 SGHVS, CDR2 FQNEAQ. The CDR3 contains 17 residues. CDR3 residues: CASSLAQTSGRSNEQFF.